One and the same sample provided the 25 T cell receptor beta chains below, sequenced in a study of identical twins. TCRdb recomputed calls from the 5' RACE reads with MiXCR, one row per CDR3 protein. The data hold under 800,000 distinct CDR3 sequences, with approximately 22% observed a single time. This sample also appeared in a second study, on T cells expressing NK-cell markers.

Sequenced: PBMCs. These receptors came from a young woman in good health.

This clonotype was detected a few times. V usage is TRBV11-2 and J usage is TRBJ2-7; D gene ambiguous. Trimming took off 0 bases at V and 10 bases at J, with 13 bases between the two ends. Germline V gives CDR1 SGHAT, CDR2 FQNNGV. The CDR3 loop spans 13 amino acids. CDR3 sequence (DNA): TGTGCCAGCAGCTTAGATCAGACTCCGCCCCAGTACTTC. Translated, it gives CASSLDQTPPQYF.

This clonotype appeared many times. The gene calls are TRBV12-3 or TRBV12-4 and TRBJ1-1; D uncertain. V lost 6 bases and J lost 0, with 8 bases in between. This CDR3 has 13 amino acids. CDR3 bases: TGTGCCAGCAGCTTACAGATGAACACTGAAGCTTTCTTT. It codes for CASSLQMNTEAFF.

The chain recombines TRBV7-9 with TRBJ2-5; D gene unclear. Germline CDR1 reads SEHNR; CDR2 reads FQNEAQ (reference sequence). The CDR3 runs 12 residues. V lost 9 bases and J 5 bases, leaving 13 bases between the germline ends. Written as DNA, the CDR3 is TGTGCCAGTAGGACGGATTTGGAGACCCAGTACTTC. Amino acid sequence: CASRTDLETQYF.

The genes are TRBV9 and TRBJ2-7; 9 bases agree with TRBD1. Germline V lookup: CDR1 SGDLS, CDR2 YYNGEE. Trimming cost V 2 bases and J 3 bases; bases outside gene matches: 3. The CDR3 contains 14 residues. DNA for the CDR3: TGTGCCAGCAGCGTGGGGGACAGGGTCTACGAGCAGTACTTC. Translation gives CASSVGDRVYEQYF. Full variable domain (remainder filled in from reference TRBV9 and TRBJ2-7): DSGVTQTPKHLITATGQRVTLRCSPRSGDLSVYWYQQSLDQGLQFLIQYYNGEERAKGNILERFSAQQFPDLHSELNLSSLELGDSALYFCASSVGDRVYEQYFGPGTRLTVT.

This clonotype has more than one count but fewer than ten. V usage is TRBV29-1 and J usage is TRBJ2-1; 9 positions match TRBD1. The CDR3 extends over 12 amino acids. With V trimmed by 7 bases and J by 2 bases, 0 bases remained unmatched. Germline CDR1 and CDR2: SQVTM and ANQGSEA. The CDR3 DNA follows: TGCAGCGGGGACAGGGCCTACAATGAGCAGTTCTTC. Translating gives CSGDRAYNEQFF.

The chain combines TRBV5-6 with TRBJ2-7; 7 nucleotides match TRBD2. After removal of 7 bases from V and 3 bases from J, the junction contained 7 bases not matched to a gene. The CDR3 is 13 residues long. Germline V gene data show CDR1 as SGHDT and CDR2 as YYEEEE. The CDR3 spells CASVQAGYYEQYF. The CDR3 nucleotides read TGTGCCAGCGTCCAAGCGGGATACTACGAGCAGTACTTC.

The chain has TRBV10-2 and TRBJ1-2; D unclear. Germline V gives CDR1 WSHSY, CDR2 SAAADI. The CDR3 extends over 14 amino acids. Trimming removed 4 bases from V and 0 bases from J, with 9 bases in between. CDR3 nucleotide sequence: TGCGCCAGCAGTGCCGGCAGATCTAACTATGGCTACACCTTC. Protein: CASSAGRSNYGYTF.

The rearrangement joins TRBV30 to TRBJ1-5, with D unclear. The CDR3 totals 15 residues. Deletions cut 0 bases from V and 6 bases from J, with 15 bases between. Germline lookup yields CDR1 GTSNPN and CDR2 SVGIG (reference sequence). The CDR3: CAWSVSRSRSQPQHF. The CDR3 DNA is TGTGCCTGGAGTGTCAGTAGGTCAAGGAGTCAGCCCCAGCATTTT.

This sequence joins TRBV7-9 and TRBJ2-7; the D is unclear. Germline lookup yields CDR1 SEHNR and CDR2 FQNEAQ (reference sequence). V was trimmed by 4 bases and J by 5 bases, leaving 12 bases between them. The CDR3 runs to 13 residues. CDR3 DNA sequence: TGTGCCAGCAGCTCCCCATTTGGGGACGAGCAGTACTTC. Its protein product is CASSSPFGDEQYF.

This clonotype turned up a few times. DNA of the CDR3: TGTGCCAGCAGCGCTTTTCTAGCGGGGGGGGTTACGCAGTATTTT. Its translation: CASSAFLAGGVTQYF. The rearrangement links TRBV3-1 to TRBJ2-3; TRBD2 aligns across 12 bases. From germline, CDR1 is LGHDT and CDR2 YNNKEL (reference sequence). The CDR3 length is 15 residues. Trimming at V came to 5 bases and at J to 8 bases, leaving 8 bases not matched to a gene.

Here the CDR3 DNA reads TGTGCCAGTTGGGGGGGGACTAGCGTGCACAATGAGCAGTTCTTC. This translates into CASWGGTSVHNEQFF. The chain employs TRBV12-3 or TRBV12-4 and TRBJ2-1, with 10 nucleotides matching TRBD2. The trim removed 9 bases at V and 5 bases at J, leaving 10 bases unmatched. The CDR3 has 15 amino acids.

This clonotype was detected a few times. The chain is built from TRBV9 and TRBJ2-2; D possibly corresponds to TRBD1 (6 bases). The V gene lost 0 bases and the J gene lost 3 bases, with 9 bases spanning the gap. The CDR3 loop spans 15 amino acids. Germline V gives CDR1 SGDLS, CDR2 YYNGEE. DNA of the CDR3: TGTGCCAGCAGCGTAGACACAGGGTACACCGGGGAGCTGTTTTTT. It encodes CASSVDTGYTGELFF.

This chain joins TRBV7-2 and TRBJ2-5; perhaps TRBD1 as D (5 bases). V was clipped by 1 base and J by 6 bases, with 15 bases between them. The CDR3 totals 15 residues. Per germline, CDR1 SGHTA and CDR2 FQGNSA. CDR3 protein: CASSLGSARAKTQYF. The CDR3 DNA reads as TGTGCCAGCAGCTTAGGTTCTGCCAGGGCAAAGACCCAGTACTTC.

This clonotype was detected a few times. The V and J genes are TRBV10-3 and TRBJ2-7; maybe TRBD2 (6 bases). The germline CDR1 and CDR2 sequences are ENHRY and SYGVKD. V lost 11 bases and J 0 bases, leaving 11 bases between the germline ends. The CDR3 is made up of 12 amino acids. The CDR3 nucleotides are TGTGCCTCGGCTAGCGACTCCTACGAGCAGTACTTC. The encoded protein is CASASDSYEQYF.

The chain joins TRBV12-3 or TRBV12-4 to TRBJ2-7; 9 nucleotides match TRBD2. The J segment lost 1 base and the V segment lost 2 bases, leaving 3 bases of the junction unmatched. This CDR3 spans 15 amino acids. The CDR3 loop reads CASSLRGRVSYEQYF. DNA for the CDR3: TGTGCCAGCAGTTTACGCGGGAGGGTATCCTACGAGCAGTACTTC.

The chain carries TRBV5-1 and TRBJ2-5, with 7 positions matching TRBD1. The trim removed 0 bases at V and 4 bases at J, leaving 6 bases unmatched. The germline gives CDR1 SGHRS, CDR2 YFSETQ. The CDR3 has 15 amino acids. For the CDR3, the DNA is TGCGCCAGCAGCTTGGTGACAGGGCGAACAGAGACCCAGTACTTC. Residues: CASSLVTGRTETQYF.

The V gene is TRBV7-2, the J gene TRBJ1-2; 7 nucleotides agree with TRBD1. The length of the CDR3 is 14 residues. The trim removed 1 base at V and 4 bases at J, leaving 3 bases unmatched. Germline CDR1 is SGHTA and CDR2 is FQGNSA. The CDR3 DNA sequence: TGTGCCAGCAGCTTAGTTGGACAGGCCTATGGCTACACCTTC. Its protein product is CASSLVGQAYGYTF.

The chain is built from TRBV18 and TRBJ2-1; D gene uncertain. Germline-derived CDR1 and CDR2 are KGHSH and LQKENI. The CDR3 sequence is 14 residues long. Trimming took 5 bases from V and 5 from J, leaving 13 bases between them. CDR3 amino acids: CASSALSTHNEQFF. As DNA, the CDR3 is TGTGCCAGCTCAGCCCTTTCTACTCACAATGAGCAGTTCTTC.

V and J are TRBV12-3 or TRBV12-4 and TRBJ2-6; TRBD1 might be the D (5 bases). V was cut by 8 bases and J by 0 bases, with 14 bases left in between. The CDR3 has 16 amino acids. CDR3 amino acids: CASSSTEDSGANVLTF. The CDR3 DNA follows: TGTGCCAGCTCTTCGACAGAGGACTCTGGGGCCAACGTCCTGACTTTC.

This clonotype was seen a few times. The chain carries TRBV27 and TRBJ1-1, with a weak D call TRBD1 (5 bases). V was trimmed by 8 bases and J by 3 bases, leaving 13 bases between them. CDR1 is MNHEY, CDR2 SMNVEV, per germline (reference sequence). The CDR3 has 13 amino acids. The CDR3 loop is CASQGVGDTEAFF. The DNA of the CDR3 is TGTGCCAGCCAGGGTGTGGGCGACACTGAAGCTTTCTTT.

This clonotype has more than one count but fewer than ten. V usage is TRBV4-3 and J usage is TRBJ1-4; no firm D call. The CDR3 has 16 amino acids. The V gene's germline CDR1 is LGHNA and CDR2 YSLEER. With 3 bases removed from V and 2 bases from J, the gap between germline ends came to 13 bases. This CDR3 is CASSQKSSQTNEKLFF. CDR3 coding DNA: TGCGCCAGCAGCCAGAAGTCCTCCCAGACTAATGAAAAACTGTTTTTT.

This clonotype was seen a handful of times. The J gene is TRBJ2-7, the V gene TRBV12-3 or TRBV12-4; D is undetermined. CDR3 length: 14 amino acids. Trimming removed 6 bases at V and 3 bases at J, with 15 bases between. The chain's CDR3 is CASSSQSRDYEQYF. DNA of the CDR3: TGTGCCAGCAGCTCCCAGTCTAGAGACTACGAGCAGTACTTC.

As concerns this clonotype: Given a much more abundant clone one base away, this may be a read error. CDR3 coding DNA: TGTGCCAGCTGCCAACCCAGACTAGCGGGGGGGAGCACAGATACGCAGTATTTT. Protein product: CASCQPRLAGGSTDTQYF. The chain carries TRBV3-1 and TRBJ2-3; TRBD2 matches 14 bases. The CDR3 runs to 18 residues. The germline gives CDR1 LGHDT, CDR2 YNNKEL (reference sequence).

This clonotype appeared once. V is TRBV20-1 and J is TRBJ2-3; D is ambiguous. Germline V gene sequence: CDR1 DFQATT, CDR2 SNEGSKA (reference sequence). This CDR3 is built from 12 residues. Trimming cost V 5 bases and J 3 bases, with 9 bases left between them. The CDR3 loop is CSAQKGTDTQYF. The DNA of the CDR3 is TGCAGTGCTCAGAAGGGAACAGATACGCAGTATTTT.

This clonotype was seen a handful of times. This chain joins TRBV20-1 and TRBJ1-2; TRBD1 is a possible D gene (5 bases). The V gene lost 3 bases and the J gene lost 5 bases, with 22 bases spanning the gap. Germline CDR1 DFQATT, CDR2 SNEGSKA (reference sequence). The CDR3 covers 16 residues. The CDR3 spells CSASLLDSNYEYGYTF. CDR3 DNA: TGCAGTGCTAGTCTTCTTGACAGCAATTACGAATATGGCTACACCTTC.